One and the same sample provided the 21 T cell receptor beta chains below, sequenced in a study of blood T cell repertoires in COVID-19. The assay was immunoSEQ multiplex PCR, and TCRdb's table has in-frame clones only and misses some. The sample carries roughly 170,000 clones, approximately 87% recorded once. Sample: peripheral blood. The origin of the receptors is a man in his 70s with active or convalescent COVID-19.

V usage is TRBV6-6 and J usage is TRBJ1-3; 9 nucleotides agree with TRBD1. V lost 5 bases, J lost 0 bases, and 11 bases stayed unmatched. The CDR3 loop spans 18 amino acids. Germline V gene sequence: CDR1 MNHNY, CDR2 SVGAGI (reference sequence). CDR3 region: CASSLTNPGQGSGNTIYF. In nucleotides, the CDR3 is TGTGCCAGCAGTCTAACCAACCCGGGACAGGGCTCTGGAAACACCATATATTTT.

The chain is built from TRBV18 and TRBJ2-7, with TRBD1 matching over 7 bases. CDR1 KGHSH and CDR2 LQKENI come from the germline V gene. CDR3 length: 14 amino acids. The trim removed 3 bases at V and 3 bases at J, leaving 5 bases unmatched. CDR3 bases: TGTGCCAGCTCACCCACGACAGGGAACTACGAGCAGTACTTC. Translating it yields CASSPTTGNYEQYF.

This clone appeared a few times. This chain joins TRBV4-3 and TRBJ1-3; unclear D gene. Trimming removed 0 bases from V and 0 bases from J, with 3 bases in between. The CDR3 has 14 amino acids. Per germline, CDR1 LGHNA and CDR2 YSLEER. The CDR3 DNA follows: TGCGCCAGCAGCCAAGACTACTCTGGAAACACCATATATTTT. Translating gives CASSQDYSGNTIYF.

The count of this clone is one. The rearrangement uses TRBV5-6 and TRBJ1-2; TRBD1 agrees at 10 bases. There are 16 residues in the CDR3. Losses at the gene ends were 4 bases for V and 3 bases for J; bases not matched to a gene: 9. Germline values: CDR1 SGHDT, CDR2 YYEEEE. The CDR3, as DNA: TGTGCCAGCAGCAAAAAGGGGACAGGGGAGCACTATGGCTACACCTTC. Residues: CASSKKGTGEHYGYTF.

The chain couples TRBV27 to TRBJ2-6; 7 bases line up with TRBD1. Trimming took 5 bases from V and 2 from J; bases not matched to a gene: 6. The CDR3 consists of 16 residues. CDR1 and CDR2 (germline): MNHEY, SMNVEV (reference sequence). The DNA for the CDR3 is TGTGCCAGCAGTCAACAGGGGTGGACTGGGGCCAACGTCCTGACTTTC. Translated, it gives CASSQQGWTGANVLTF.

This chain links TRBV2 with TRBJ2-3; 7 positions match TRBD1. CDR3 size: 14 residues. CDR1 is SNHLY, CDR2 FYNNEI, per germline. Trimming removed 8 bases from V and 3 bases from J; junction bases left unmatched: 8. The CDR3 loop reads CASHQDRQTDTQYF. CDR3 DNA sequence: TGTGCCAGCCATCAGGACAGGCAGACAGATACGCAGTATTTT. Complete variable domain (other parts from reference TRBV2 and TRBJ2-3): EPEVTQTPSHQVTQMGQEVILRCVPISNHLYFYWYRQILGQKVEFLVSFYNNEISEKSEIFDDQFSVERPDGSNFTLKIRSTKLEDSAMYFCASHQDRQTDTQYFGPGTRLTVL.

This clone has a handful of counts. The V call is TRBV4-3, the J call TRBJ1-1; no firm D call. The V end lost 1 base, the J end lost 6 bases, and 12 bases lay between the germline ends. This CDR3 contains 14 residues. CDR1 is LGHNA and CDR2 is YSLEER in the germline V gene. Written as DNA, the CDR3 is TGCGCCAGCAGCCAAGGAGACCTAGTAGCTGAAGCTTTCTTT. Its protein is CASSQGDLVAEAFF.

CDR3 nucleotide sequence: TGTGCCAGCAGTCAGACAGGGGGCTTAGCTGAAGCTTTCTTT. Its protein is CASSQTGGLAEAFF. The V gene is TRBV28, the J gene TRBJ1-1, with TRBD1 identical over 10 bases. Unmatched junction bases numbered 6, after V lost 5 bases and J lost 6 bases. The CDR3 covers 14 residues. CDR1 is MDHEN, CDR2 SYDVKM, per germline.

The chain has TRBV6-6 and TRBJ2-5, with TRBD1 matching 8 bases. The V gene's germline CDR1 is MNHNY and CDR2 SVGAGI (reference sequence). V lost 4 bases to trimming and J lost 7 bases; unmatched junction nucleotides: 5. The CDR3 is made up of 13 amino acids. The CDR3: CASSFTGGRTQYF. CDR3 DNA: TGTGCCAGCAGTTTTACAGGGGGACGGACCCAGTACTTC.

This chain joins TRBV6-5 and TRBJ1-4, with unresolved D. The V end lost 6 bases, the J end lost 2 bases, and 10 bases lay between the germline ends. The CDR3 runs to 14 residues. The germline gives CDR1 MNHEY, CDR2 SVGAGI. CDR3 DNA: TGTGCCAGCAGGGAGGGTAGGACTAATGAAAAACTGTTTTTT. It codes for CASREGRTNEKLFF.

V gene TRBV7-2 combines with J gene TRBJ1-4, with D possibly being TRBD1 (5 bases). Trimming took off 4 bases at V and 7 bases at J, with 10 bases between the two ends. The length of the CDR3 is 13 residues. Looked up from germline, CDR1 is SGHTA and CDR2 is FQGNSA. The CDR3 region is CASSWGGVEKLFF. The CDR3 DNA is TGTGCCAGCAGCTGGGGGGGGGTTGAAAAACTGTTTTTT.

The chain uses TRBV27 and TRBJ2-3; weak D call: TRBD2 (5 bases). V was clipped by 2 bases and J by 0 bases, with 15 bases between them. Germline CDR1 reads MNHEY; CDR2 reads SMNVEV (reference sequence). The CDR3 consists of 17 residues. CDR3: CASSLRSGRGSTDTQYF. The CDR3 nucleotides read TGTGCCAGCAGTTTACGGAGCGGAAGAGGGAGCACAGATACGCAGTATTTT.

V is TRBV4-3 and J is TRBJ2-6; D is possibly TRBD1 (6 bases). V was trimmed by 0 bases and J by 4 bases, leaving 10 bases between them. The CDR3 is 16 amino acids. Germline V gives CDR1 LGHNA, CDR2 YSLEER. The DNA of the CDR3 is TGCGCCAGCAGCCAAGAATGGGGGCCCGGGGCCAACGTCCTGACTTTC. Protein product: CASSQEWGPGANVLTF.

The chain joins TRBV5-1 to TRBJ1-4; 7 bases agree with TRBD1. Germline CDR1 and CDR2: SGHRS and YFSETQ. The V and J ends lost 0 bases and 3 bases, in that order; junction bases with no gene match: 2. The CDR3 is 15 residues long. The CDR3 bases are TGCGCCAGCAGCTTGGTCGGGACAGCTAATGAAAAACTGTTTTTT. Amino acid sequence: CASSLVGTANEKLFF.

The V call is TRBV5-1, the J call TRBJ1-2, with TRBD1 as a possible D gene (5 bases). There are 15 residues in the CDR3. Trimming removed 4 bases at V and 6 bases at J, with 19 bases between. Germline V CDR1 and CDR2: SGHRS, YFSETQ. This CDR3 reads CASSPNGGESDGYTF. DNA of the CDR3: TGCGCCAGCAGCCCAAACGGGGGGGAGTCCGATGGCTACACCTTC.

The chain has TRBV9 and TRBJ1-2; 9 bases agree with TRBD1. CDR1 SGDLS and CDR2 YYNGEE come from the germline V gene. With V trimmed by 3 bases and J by 7 bases, 4 bases remained unmatched. The CDR3 has 13 residues. CDR3 nucleotide sequence: TGTGCCAGCAGCGCCAGGACAGGGGCTGGCTACACCTTC. This translates into CASSARTGAGYTF.

The rearrangement joins TRBV11-2 to TRBJ1-1, with TRBD1 matching over 10 bases. The V gene end was trimmed by 5 bases and the J gene end by 4 bases; junction bases not matched to a gene: 1. The CDR3 runs to 13 residues. Germline V gene data show CDR1 as SGHAT and CDR2 as FQNNGV. In nucleotides, the CDR3 is TGTGCCAGCAGCCGGGACAGGGGCACTGAAGCTTTCTTT. Protein product: CASSRDRGTEAFF.

The chain employs TRBV18 and TRBJ1-1; 7 nucleotides align to TRBD1. The CDR3 sequence is 14 residues long. Losses at the gene ends were 2 bases for V and 5 bases for J; bases not matched to a gene: 5. Germline V CDR1 and CDR2: KGHSH, LQKENI. Here the CDR3 DNA reads TGTGCCAGCTCACCATATGACAGGGTGACTGAAGCTTTCTTT. Protein sequence: CASSPYDRVTEAFF.

Here the CDR3 DNA reads TGCAGCGTCCGACTAGCGGGAGGTAACGAGCAGTACTTC. Encoded protein: CSVRLAGGNEQYF. The chain recombines TRBV29-1 with TRBJ2-7, with 13 positions matching TRBD2. The CDR3 is 13 residues long. Per the germline V gene, CDR1 is SQVTM and CDR2 is ANQGSEA. Trimming at V came to 6 bases and at J to 5 bases, leaving 4 bases not matched to a gene.

In DNA form, the CDR3 reads TGTGCCAGCATCGGGAGGCCAAACCGGGTAGTTAGCACTGAAGCTTTCTTT. Protein: CASIGRPNRVVSTEAFF. The chain employs TRBV27 and TRBJ1-1; D is ambiguous. The CDR3 is made up of 17 amino acids. V dropped 7 bases and J dropped 4 bases, with 25 bases sitting between them. CDR1 and CDR2 from the germline V gene are MNHEY and SMNVEV (reference sequence).

This rearrangement joins TRBV27 to TRBJ1-2; D not certain. The CDR3 has 16 residues. Trimming pared 3 bases from V and 8 bases from J, leaving 22 bases between. Germline CDR1 reads MNHEY; CDR2 reads SMNVEV (reference sequence). In DNA form, the CDR3 reads TGTGCCAGCAGTTTCCGGGTTCCAGTCCTTAGTAAGGGCTACACCTTC. Encoded protein: CASSFRVPVLSKGYTF.